The rows below give T cell receptor beta chains drawn from one sample of a study of CD8 T cells in ankylosing spondylitis. TCRdb used MiXCR to reprocess the 5' RACE reads, holding one entry per CDR3 protein. The sample records about 240,000 distinct CDR3 sequences, about 24% being singletons. Sequenced input: blood, either unsorted or a sorted T cell fraction (not recorded which). These receptor sequences come from a male donor with ankylosing spondylitis or in good health (not recorded which). Each CDR3 is given with its conserved first and last residue. The D gene is left open where the match is weak. The size entry is marked missing in some rows and otherwise reads once, few, many or a size class.

V	D	size	J	DNA	CDR3
TRBV12-3/TRBV12-4	TRBD2	many	TRBJ2-1	TGTGCCAGCAGTCCTCGAGTAGCGGGGGACAATGAGCAGTTCTTC	CASSPRVAGDNEQFF
TRBV20-1	TRBD2	many	TRBJ2-3	TGCAGTGCTAGAAGCGGGGGGGCATACGATACGCAGTATTTT	CSARSGGAYDTQYF
TRBV12-3/TRBV12-4	TRBD2	few	TRBJ2-5	TGTGCCAGCATCCTTAATGCGGCAGGGAGGGGAGAGACCCAGTACTTC	CASILNAAGRGETQYF
TRBV10-3	.	.	TRBJ2-1	TGTGCCATCAGTGAGCAATGGGGGGCGGGTGAGCAGTTCTTC	CAISEQWGAGEQFF
TRBV5-6	.	many	TRBJ1-5	TGTGCCAGCAAACATTATCAGAATCAGCCCCAGCATTTT	CASKHYQNQPQHF
TRBV12-3/TRBV12-4	TRBD2	.	TRBJ2-2	TGTGCCAGCAAACCTGGGGGGGTGCTGGGCGGGGAGCTGTTTTTT	CASKPGGVLGGELFF
TRBV12-3/TRBV12-4	TRBD1	.	TRBJ2-7	TGTGCCAGCAGTTGGACAGGGGGAATTCCAGCCTACGAGCAGTACTTC	CASSWTGGIPAYEQYF
TRBV7-7	.	.	TRBJ2-2	TGTGCCAGCAGCTTAGGGGCGAGGACCGGGGAGCTGTTTTTT	CASSLGARTGELFF
TRBV20-1	TRBD1	many	TRBJ1-5	TGCAGTGCTAGTAAGATCGGGACAGCCGCGTCGCGTCAGCCCCAGCATTTT	CSASKIGTAASRQPQHF
TRBV7-2	.	.	TRBJ1-6	TGTGCCAGCAGCTTAGTGCCCCCCTCCCCCCTCCACTTT	CASSLVPPSPLHF
TRBV20-1	.	few	TRBJ2-7	TGCAGTGCTAGTCAGCAAAGCTCCTACGAGCAGTACTTC	CSASQQSSYEQYF
TRBV11-2	.	few	TRBJ2-2	TGTGCCAGCGCTCACGCCTACGGGGTGGACACCGGGGAGCTGTTTTTT	CASAHAYGVDTGELFF
TRBV2	.	.	TRBJ1-1	TGTGCCAGCAGTGAAGTAGACAGCTACACTGAAGCTTTCTTT	CASSEVDSYTEAFF
TRBV3-1	TRBD2	many	TRBJ2-7	TGTGCCAGCAGCCAAGGACTAGCGGTGGCCTACGAGCAGTACTTC	CASSQGLAVAYEQYF
TRBV20-1	.	few	TRBJ2-1	TGCAGTGCTCGGAGCGGCCTATTACACAATGAGCAGTTCTTC	CSARSGLLHNEQFF
TRBV12-3/TRBV12-4	.	many	TRBJ2-3	TGTGCCAGCAGTTCTACAGGGAGTTTCTCTAGCACAGATACGCAGTATTTT	CASSSTGSFSSTDTQYF
TRBV29-1	.	few	TRBJ2-3	TGCAGCCTAAGGACGGGGGAAACAGATACGCAGTATTTT	CSLRTGETDTQYF
TRBV5-4	.	many	TRBJ1-1	TGTGCCAGCAGCAGAACCGGGACGGCAGGATCTGAAGCTTTCTTT	CASSRTGTAGSEAFF
TRBV4-2	.	many	TRBJ2-5	TGTGCCAGCAGCCAAGATATCGGGGGGCCCCAAGAGACCCAGTACTTC	CASSQDIGGPQETQYF
TRBV7-3	TRBD2	.	TRBJ2-5	TGTGCCAGCAGCTCGCTAGCGGGGCTAAAACAGCCTTTACGGGAGACCCAGTACTTC	CASSSLAGLKQPLRETQYF
TRBV29-1	.	many	TRBJ2-1	TGCAGCGTTTCGCAGGGTGGCGAGCAGTTCTTC	CSVSQGGEQFF
TRBV4-2	.	few	TRBJ1-2	TGTGCCAGCACCCAAAATGACTTCCGGAGCTACACCTTC	CASTQNDFRSYTF
TRBV28	.	.	TRBJ1-6	TGTGCCAGCTTCGATCACAGGGTAGGATCACCCCTCCACTTT	CASFDHRVGSPLHF
TRBV20-1	TRBD2	few	TRBJ2-5	TGCAGTGCTAGAGATCAAACTAGCGGTTCAGAGACCCAGTACTTC	CSARDQTSGSETQYF
TRBV20-1	.	.	TRBJ2-7	TGCAGTGCTAGAGGGACAGAGAGCTCCTACGAGCAGTACTTC	CSARGTESSYEQYF
TRBV11-2	.	few	TRBJ2-5	TGTGCCAGCAGCTTAACTTTCGCGTCGCAAGGGACCCAGTACTTC	CASSLTFASQGTQYF
TRBV5-1	.	.	TRBJ2-4	TGCGCCAGCAGTCGGGACGGAGAAGGGATTCAGTACTTC	CASSRDGEGIQYF
TRBV20-1	TRBD2	few	TRBJ2-3	TGCAGTGCTAGGTCCAGCGGGGGGGCCTTGACCCAGGATACGCAGTATTTT	CSARSSGGALTQDTQYF
TRBV20-1	TRBD1	many	TRBJ2-3	TGCAGTGCTAGAGGACAGGGATCCGCAGATACGCAGTATTTT	CSARGQGSADTQYF
TRBV5-1	.	.	TRBJ2-5	TGCGCCAGCAGCCATAGACAAGAGACCCAGTACTTC	CASSHRQETQYF
TRBV15	.	many	TRBJ2-1	TGTGCCACCAGCAGAGATGCGAGAAATGAGCAGTTCTTC	CATSRDARNEQFF
TRBV18	TRBD1	.	TRBJ2-5	TGTGCCAGCTCACCACGACAGGGCGAGACCCAGTACTTC	CASSPRQGETQYF
TRBV15	.	many	TRBJ2-7	TGTGCCACCAGCACCAGACCGGCAGGATACGAGCAGTACTTC	CATSTRPAGYEQYF
TRBV12-3/TRBV12-4	.	.	TRBJ1-5	TGTGCCAGCAGTTTATGGGATCAGCCCCAGCATTTT	CASSLWDQPQHF
TRBV29-1	.	many	TRBJ1-1	TGCAGCGTTGAGGGGGTTATGAACACTGAAGCTTTCTTT	CSVEGVMNTEAFF
TRBV6-4	.	many	TRBJ2-2	TGTGCCAGCAGTGACTCCGGCGGGGAGCTGTTTTTT	CASSDSGGELFF
TRBV20-1	.	many	TRBJ1-6	TGCAGTGCTCAGGCCGGGCCCCTGAATTCACCCCTCCACTTT	CSAQAGPLNSPLHF
TRBV28	TRBD2	many	TRBJ2-3	TGTGCCAGCAGTAGCGTGCTAGCGGGGTCGGGCCCCGATACGCAGTATTTT	CASSSVLAGSGPDTQYF
TRBV6-6	.	once	TRBJ2-7	TGTGCCAGCAGTTACTCGAGCAGGGACGAGCAGTACTTC	CASSYSSRDEQYF
TRBV20-1	TRBD1	few	TRBJ1-1	TGCAGTGCTGCGGACAGGGTCAGCACTGAAGCTTTCTTT	CSAADRVSTEAFF
TRBV24-1	TRBD2	.	TRBJ2-3	TGTGCCACCAGTGATCCCTCGCTAGCGGGGGCCTTTACAGATACGCAGTATTTT	CATSDPSLAGAFTDTQYF
TRBV20-1	TRBD2	few	TRBJ2-2	TGCAGTGCTACTAGCGGGGGAGGCACCGGGGAGCTGTTTTTT	CSATSGGGTGELFF
TRBV5-5	TRBD2	few	TRBJ2-5	TGTGCCAGCAGCGTACTCCCTGGGACTACTCGGTACCAAGAGACCCAGTACTTC	CASSVLPGTTRYQETQYF